The text below deals with one TCR beta chain. V was pared by 5 bases and J by 6 bases, with 5 bases of the junction left unmatched. Germline V gene sequence: CDR1 SGHAT, CDR2 FQNNGV. The CDR3 spans 15 residues. The data were obtained in a study of T cell changes during pregnancy in multiple sclerosis. Only in-frame clones appear in the TCRdb table, and some are missing; sequencing was by immunoSEQ multiplex PCR. Of approximately 88,000 clones listed, 90% to 95% are singletons. Sequences were derived from peripheral blood, sampled in the third trimester of pregnancy. This receptor was identified in a female donor with multiple sclerosis, enrolled in a pregnancy study. The chain combines TRBV11-2 with TRBJ2-2; 11 bases match TRBD2. CDR3 DNA sequence: TGTGCCAGCAGCCCCGAGGGACTAGCGGCCGGGGAGCTGTTTTTT. It translates to CASSPEGLAAGELFF.